A single T cell receptor beta chain is shown here with its context. The target antigen is unknown. The identical CDR3 is also encoded by other nucleotide sequences in the sample. Deep was the level used in running the assay. Here immunoSEQ multiplex PCR was the method, and the copy in TCRdb shows in-frame clones only, minus some. The table records around 2,000,000 clones, roughly 94% of them present only once. This sample was taken from a study of shared clonotypes between healthy human individuals. Study results and caveats: Non-shared clonotypes displayed generation probabilities falling below those of clonotypes present in all four donors. In the sorted subsets, rarefaction showed sequencing was incomplete despite large depth.

V lost 1 base to trimming and J lost 8 bases, with 9 bases between them. The CDR3 has 13 residues. From germline, CDR1 is SGHTA and CDR2 FQGNSA. This TCR was recovered from a man aged 18 to 35 in good health. The chain links TRBV7-2 to TRBJ2-1; D may be TRBD2 (6 bases). Source material: naive CD4+ T cells sorted from blood. Subset: CD45RA+ positively selected. CDR3 bases: TGTGCCAGCAGCTTAGGGGGAGGCTATGAGCAGTTCTTC. It encodes CASSLGGGYEQFF.